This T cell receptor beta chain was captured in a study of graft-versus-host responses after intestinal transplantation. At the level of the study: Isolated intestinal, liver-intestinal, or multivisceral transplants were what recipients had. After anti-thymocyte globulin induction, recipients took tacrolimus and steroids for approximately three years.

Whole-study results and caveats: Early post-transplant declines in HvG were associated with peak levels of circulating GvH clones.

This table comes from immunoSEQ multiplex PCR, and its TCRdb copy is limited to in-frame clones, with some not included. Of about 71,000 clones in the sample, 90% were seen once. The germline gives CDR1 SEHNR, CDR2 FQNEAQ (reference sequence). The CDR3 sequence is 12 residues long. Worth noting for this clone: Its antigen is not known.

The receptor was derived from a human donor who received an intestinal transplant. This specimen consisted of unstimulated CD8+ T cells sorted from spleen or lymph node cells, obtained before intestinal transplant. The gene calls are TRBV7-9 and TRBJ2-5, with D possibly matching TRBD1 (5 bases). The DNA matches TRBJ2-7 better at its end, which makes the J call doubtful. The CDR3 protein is CASSTGAYEQYF. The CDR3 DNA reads TGTGCCAGCTCTACTGGGGCTTACGAGCAGTACTTC.